The T cell receptor beta chain under discussion was sequenced for a study of CD8+CD57+ T cells in acquired aplastic anemia. General observations from the study: Patients and healthy controls showed no significant CD8+ Simpson's diversity difference. Found in both controls and patients were about 30 CD8+ CDR3 sequences.

Only patients with CD8+CD57+ cell expansion on flow cytometry were chosen for sequencing. Patients were untreated when blood was sampled. The TCR beta profiling, which covered VDJ combination and CDR3 sequence, was carried out using genomic DNA as the template. TCRdb re-analysed the reads in MiXCR, keeping a single row per CDR3 protein. The data show about 98,000 distinct CDR3 sequences, roughly two thirds seen once. This clonotype occurred many times. As yet, its antigen is unknown. Germline V CDR1 and CDR2: LGHNT, FRNRAP. V was cut by 6 bases and J by 2 bases, with 3 bases left in between. The CDR3 sequence is 11 residues long.

The rearrangement links TRBV12-5 to TRBJ2-3; D is ambiguous. The sequence was collected from a human donor with aplastic anemia. Sequencing was carried out using sorted CD4+, CD8+, or CD8+CD57+ T cells (not recorded which) from PBMCs. The DNA for the CDR3 is TGTGCTAGTGGACTCACAGATACGCAGTATTTT. Amino acid sequence: CASGLTDTQYF.